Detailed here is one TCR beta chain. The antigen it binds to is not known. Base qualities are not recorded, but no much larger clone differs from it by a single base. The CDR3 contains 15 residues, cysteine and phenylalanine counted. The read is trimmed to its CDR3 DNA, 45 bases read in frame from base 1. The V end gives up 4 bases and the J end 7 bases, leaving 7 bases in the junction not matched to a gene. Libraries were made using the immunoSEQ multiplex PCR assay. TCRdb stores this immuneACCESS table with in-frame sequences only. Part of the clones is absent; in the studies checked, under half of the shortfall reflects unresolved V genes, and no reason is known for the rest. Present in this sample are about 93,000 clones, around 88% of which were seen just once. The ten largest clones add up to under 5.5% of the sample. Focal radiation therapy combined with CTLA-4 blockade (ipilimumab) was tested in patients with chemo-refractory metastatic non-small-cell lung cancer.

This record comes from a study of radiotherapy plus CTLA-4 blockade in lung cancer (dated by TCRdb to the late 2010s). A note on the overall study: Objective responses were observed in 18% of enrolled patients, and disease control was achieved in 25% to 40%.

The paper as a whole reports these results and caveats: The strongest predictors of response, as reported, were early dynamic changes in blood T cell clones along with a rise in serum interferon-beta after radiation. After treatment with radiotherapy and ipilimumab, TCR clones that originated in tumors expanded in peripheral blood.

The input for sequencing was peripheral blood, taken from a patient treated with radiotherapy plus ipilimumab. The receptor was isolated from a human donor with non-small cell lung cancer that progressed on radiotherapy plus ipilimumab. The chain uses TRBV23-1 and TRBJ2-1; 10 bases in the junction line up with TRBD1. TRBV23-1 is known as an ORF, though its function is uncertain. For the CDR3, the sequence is CASSLVTGGPNEQFF. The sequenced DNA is TGCGCCAGCAGTCTAGTGACAGGGGGCCCGAATGAGCAGTTCTTC.